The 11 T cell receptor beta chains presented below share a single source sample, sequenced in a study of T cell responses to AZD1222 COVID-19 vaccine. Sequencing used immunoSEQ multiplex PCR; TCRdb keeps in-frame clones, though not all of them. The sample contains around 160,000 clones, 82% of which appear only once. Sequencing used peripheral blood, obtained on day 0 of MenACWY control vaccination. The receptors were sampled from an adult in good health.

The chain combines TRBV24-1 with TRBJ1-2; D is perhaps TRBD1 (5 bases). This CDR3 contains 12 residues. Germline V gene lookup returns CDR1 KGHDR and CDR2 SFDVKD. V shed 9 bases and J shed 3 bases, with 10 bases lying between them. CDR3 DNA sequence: TGTGCCACCCAAGGGGCAGACTATGGCTACACCTTC. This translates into CATQGADYGYTF.

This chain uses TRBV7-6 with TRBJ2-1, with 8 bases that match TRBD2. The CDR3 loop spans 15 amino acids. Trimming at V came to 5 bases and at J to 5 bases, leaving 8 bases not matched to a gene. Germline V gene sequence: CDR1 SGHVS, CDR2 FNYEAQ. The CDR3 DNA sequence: TGTGCCAGCAGCCCGACTAGCGTCTCAAACAATGAGCAGTTCTTC. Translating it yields CASSPTSVSNNEQFF.

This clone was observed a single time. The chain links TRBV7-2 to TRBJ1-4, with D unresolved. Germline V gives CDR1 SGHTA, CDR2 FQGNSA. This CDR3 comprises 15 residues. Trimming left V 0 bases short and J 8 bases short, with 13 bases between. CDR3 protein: CASSLAQVLGEKLFF. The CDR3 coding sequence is TGTGCCAGCAGCTTAGCGCAGGTCTTGGGGGAAAAACTGTTTTTT.

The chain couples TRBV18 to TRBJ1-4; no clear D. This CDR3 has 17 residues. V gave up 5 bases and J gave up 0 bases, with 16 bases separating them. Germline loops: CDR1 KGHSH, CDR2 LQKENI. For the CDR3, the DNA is TGTGCCAGCTCAAGCCCGGAGGGCCTTGCAACTAATGAAAAACTGTTTTTT. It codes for CASSSPEGLATNEKLFF.

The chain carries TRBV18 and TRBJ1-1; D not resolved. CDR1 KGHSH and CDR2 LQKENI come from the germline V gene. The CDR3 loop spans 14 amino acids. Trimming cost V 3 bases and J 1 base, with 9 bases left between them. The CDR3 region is CASSPPATNTEAFF. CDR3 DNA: TGTGCCAGCTCACCGCCAGCCACGAACACTGAAGCTTTCTTT.

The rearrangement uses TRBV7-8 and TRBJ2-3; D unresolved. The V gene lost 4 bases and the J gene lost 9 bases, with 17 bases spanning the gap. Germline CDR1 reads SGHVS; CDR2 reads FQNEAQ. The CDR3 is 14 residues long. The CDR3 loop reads CASSSTAGPSTQYF. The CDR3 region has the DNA TGTGCCAGCAGCTCCACGGCCGGCCCCTCAACGCAGTATTTT. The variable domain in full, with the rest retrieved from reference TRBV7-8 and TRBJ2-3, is GAGVSQSPRYKVAKRGQDVALRCDPISGHVSLFWYQQALGQGPEFLTYFQNEAQLDKSGLPSDRFFAERPEGSVSTLKIQRTQQEDSAVYLCASSSTAGPSTQYFGPGTRLTVL.

CDR3 DNA: TGTGCCTCCCTAAGGAACAGACAGCTTCCAAATCAGCCCCAGCATTTT. It specifies CASLRNRQLPNQPQHF. The chain joins TRBV21-1 to TRBJ1-5; TRBD1 was called by the table and not checked on the DNA. TRBV21-1 is classified as a pseudogene. The length of the CDR3 is 16 residues.

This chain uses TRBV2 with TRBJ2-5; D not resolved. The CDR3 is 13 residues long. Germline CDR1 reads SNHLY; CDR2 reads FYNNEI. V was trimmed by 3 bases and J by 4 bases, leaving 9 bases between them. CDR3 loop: CASSDSELETQYF. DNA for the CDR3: TGTGCCAGCAGTGATAGTGAGCTAGAGACCCAGTACTTC.

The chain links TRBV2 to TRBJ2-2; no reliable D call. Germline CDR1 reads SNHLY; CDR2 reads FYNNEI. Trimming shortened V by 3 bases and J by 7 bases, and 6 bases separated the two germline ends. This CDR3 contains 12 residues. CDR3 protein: CASSDPGGELFF. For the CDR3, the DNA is TGTGCCAGCAGTGACCCGGGCGGGGAGCTGTTTTTT.

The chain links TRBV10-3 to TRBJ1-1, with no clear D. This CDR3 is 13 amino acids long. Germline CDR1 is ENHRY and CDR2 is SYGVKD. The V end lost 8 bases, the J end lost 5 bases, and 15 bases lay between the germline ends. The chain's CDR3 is CAIRSGDWTEAFF. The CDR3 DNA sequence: TGTGCCATCCGATCCGGGGATTGGACTGAAGCTTTCTTT.

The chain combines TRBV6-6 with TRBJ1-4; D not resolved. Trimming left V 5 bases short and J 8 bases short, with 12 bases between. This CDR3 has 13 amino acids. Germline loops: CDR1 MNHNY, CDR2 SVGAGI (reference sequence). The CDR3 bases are TGTGCCAGCAGTCAACGATTTGGAGAAAAACTGTTTTTT. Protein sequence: CASSQRFGEKLFF.